This T cell receptor (beta chain) was obtained from a study of blood T cells in healthy people across ages. The second PCR ran roughly 7 to 12 cycles with a sample-barcoded 5' primer and J-beta primers. One entry per CDR3 protein results from TCRdb running MiXCR on the 5' RACE reads. Of approximately 1.5 million distinct CDR3 sequences listed, 30% to 35% are singletons. Germline V gene data show CDR1 as MGHRA and CDR2 as YSYEKL. Trimming removed 4 bases from V and 0 bases from J, with 7 bases in between. This CDR3 is 14 amino acids long. Healthy Caucasian individuals from Russia aged about 6 to 95 served as donors. The authors isolated at least 6 million PBMCs per sample. As for this clonotype: The antigen is undetermined.

Study-level results: CMV status of donors was not determined, possibly confounding expanded clonotype changes. Naive and antigen-experienced cells were not separated, limiting conclusive comparison.

The chain employs TRBV4-1 and TRBJ2-1, with D uncertain. This receptor was taken from a young woman in good health. The sequencing input was blood. CDR3 loop: CASSRLSSYNEQFF. CDR3 sequence (DNA): TGCGCCAGCAGCCGCCTGAGCTCCTACAATGAGCAGTTCTTC.